This TCR beta chain was obtained from a study of shared clonotypes between healthy human individuals. The method was immunoSEQ multiplex PCR; TCRdb's version includes in-frame clones alone and lacks a portion of them. The top ten clones hold 0.39% of a sample with some 2.3 million clones, just over 90% of them seen once. The donors, all of them Caucasian adults, lived in Nashville, Tennessee. Both subsets, CD45RA+ naive and CD45RA-negative memory, were split from the CD4+ cells. The sequence was collected from a man between 18 and 29 years old in good health. Some clones in this sample may be carry-over from other donors' samples. Sequencing input: naive CD4+ T cells from PBMCs. Sample subset: CD45RA+ positively selected.

The CDR3 sequence: CSAMGQMNTEAFF. CDR3 nucleotides: TGCAGCGCCATGGGACAGATGAACACTGAAGCTTTCTTT. The rearrangement uses TRBV29-1 and TRBJ1-1; 7 bases are a match to TRBD1. CDR3 length: 13 residues. Germline CDR1 SQVTM, CDR2 ANQGSEA. V lost 7 bases and J lost 0; bases outside the gene matches: 5.